This TCR beta chain derives from a study of cytomegalovirus exposure and HLA in healthy donors (dated by TCRdb to the late 2010s). Notes on the research overall: According to a later analysis, one platform produced both the 110 or so validation repertoires and the approximately 660 repertoires of the first cohort. The aim of the study was to test whether cataloging public T cell receptors could identify signatures of past pathogen exposure. Along with the approximately 700-subject first cohort, a separate validation cohort of over a hundred different subjects was used. The study combined high-throughput TCR immunosequencing, statistical association of individual TCRs with disease status, and machine learning to predict cytomegalovirus infection status.

Paper-wide results and their limitations: While some public TCRs were present in many individuals, most TCR sequences turned up only very rarely across donors. It was suggested by the authors that the approach could potentially be generalized to other disease states and immunological phenotypes. The validation cohort had no HLA typing available for a later analysis, so co-occurrence within that cohort was assessed over all 130 or so repertoires. The classifier was reported to diagnose cytomegalovirus status with high specificity and sensitivity in both the original cohort and the validation cohort. In vitro tests confirmed that a few of the cytomegalovirus-associated TCR beta chains recognize cytomegalovirus antigens. Subsequent analysis determined that TCRs grouped into clusters in the first cohort also showed a tendency toward co-occurrence across the 120 or so validation repertoires, and 90% to 95% of cluster scores exceeded 0. A total of about 180 TCR beta chains were listed by the study as associated with cytomegalovirus.

The donors belonged to the validation cohort of over a hundred subjects, which was separate from the approximately 680-subject first cohort. Receptor amplification or capture employed the immunoSEQ multiplex PCR assay. The paper's processing steps were these. A statistical classification framework was built for diagnosing cytomegalovirus status from the catalog of TCR beta chain sequences. TCRdb holds this immuneACCESS table with in-frame rearrangements only. Some clones are missing; in checked studies, unresolved V genes explain under half, and the rest has no known cause. The DNA was the basis for D and trimming; V, J and clone size are from that table. A total of about 330,000 clones appear in this sample, about nine tenths of them only once. Jointly, the top ten make up 0.95% to 1.5% of the sample. The CDR1 and CDR2 encoded by the germline V gene are ENHRY and SYGVKD. The CDR3 spans 13 residues, from the cysteine through the phenylalanine. Just CDR3 DNA is preserved here, 39 bases in frame from base 1. Relative to germline, V is 4 bases shorter and J is 0 bases shorter, with 4 bases between their ends.

About this clone itself: The clone's antigen remains unknown. Base quality data are lacking; no much larger clone is found one base away.

The chain couples TRBV10-3 to TRBJ1-5; no confident D gene assignment can be made. Sequencing was performed on PBMCs. The source of this sequence is a young woman in good health and CMV-seropositive. The CDR3 protein sequence reads: CAISGFSNQPQHF. The bases are TGTGCCATCAGTGGATTTAGCAATCAGCCCCAGCATTTT.